The source of this T cell receptor (beta chain) is a study of blood T cell repertoires in COVID-19. Per the germline V gene, CDR1 is SGDLS and CDR2 is YYNGEE. The ends lost 0 bases at V and 7 bases at J; junction bases unmatched: 4. CDR3 length: 14 residues. Original data processing: Using reference gene primer amplification, nucleated cell counts were estimated. The table came from immunoSEQ multiplex PCR; TCRdb's copy has only in-frame clones and leaves some out. That table furnishes V, J and clone size, whereas the DNA furnished D and trimming. The sample has around 150,000 clones; 80% to 85% are singletons.

The sample comprised peripheral blood. The rearrangement joins TRBV9 to TRBJ2-7; 10 bases match TRBD2. This TCR came from a man between 25 and 39 years old with COVID-19, enrolled during active disease. For the CDR3, the DNA is TGTGCCAGCAGCGTAGGGGGTAGCGGGAGGGAGCAGTACTTC. The encoded protein is CASSVGGSGREQYF.